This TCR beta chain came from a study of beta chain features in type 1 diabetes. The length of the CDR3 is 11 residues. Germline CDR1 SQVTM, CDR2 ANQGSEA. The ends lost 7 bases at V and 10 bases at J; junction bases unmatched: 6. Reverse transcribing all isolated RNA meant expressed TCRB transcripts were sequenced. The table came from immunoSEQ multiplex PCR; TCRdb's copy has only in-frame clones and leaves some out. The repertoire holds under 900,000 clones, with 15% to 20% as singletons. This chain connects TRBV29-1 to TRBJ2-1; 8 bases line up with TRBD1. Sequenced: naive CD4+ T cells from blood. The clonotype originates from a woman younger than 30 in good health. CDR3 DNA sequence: TGCAGCGCCCGGACAGGGAGCGAGCAGTTCTTC. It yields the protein CSARTGSEQFF.